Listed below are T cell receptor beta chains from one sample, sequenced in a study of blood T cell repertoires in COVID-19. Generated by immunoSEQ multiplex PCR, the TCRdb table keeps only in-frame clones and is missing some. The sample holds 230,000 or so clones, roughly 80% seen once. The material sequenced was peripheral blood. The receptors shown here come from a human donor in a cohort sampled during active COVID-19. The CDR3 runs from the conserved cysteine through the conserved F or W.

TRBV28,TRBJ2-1,CASSLWRGGLGNEQFF
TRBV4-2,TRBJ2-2,CASSQGGTIAGGRYGELFF
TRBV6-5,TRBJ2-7,CASRLDRGSEQYF
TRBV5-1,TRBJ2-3,CASSSVSTDTQYF
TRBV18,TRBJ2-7,CASSPFSSYEQYF
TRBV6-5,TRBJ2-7,CASSYAGAYEQYF
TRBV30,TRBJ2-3,CAWSFLKTASTDTQYF
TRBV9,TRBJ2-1,CASSVVDSGRGNEQFF
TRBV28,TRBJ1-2,CASRRTGRYNYGYTF
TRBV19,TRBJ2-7,CASSNYLADSSYEQYF
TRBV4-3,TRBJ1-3,CASSRGTGIDTIYF
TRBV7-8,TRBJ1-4,CASSARTTGDEKLFF
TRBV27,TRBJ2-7,CSSAGGLNEQYF
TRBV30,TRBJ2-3,CAWSLGREMKDTQYF
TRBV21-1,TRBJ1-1,CASSTVLQGALVDTEAFF
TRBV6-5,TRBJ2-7,CASSYSTGEQYF
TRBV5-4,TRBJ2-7,CASSLAGEEDEQYF
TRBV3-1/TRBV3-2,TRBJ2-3,CASSLTGGADTQYF
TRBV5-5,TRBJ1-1,CASSSFDRPNTEAFF
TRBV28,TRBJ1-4,CASSLTGTGNEKLFF
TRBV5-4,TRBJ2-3,CASSPGTSGRSHTQYF
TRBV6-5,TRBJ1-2,CASSYSGGRAGYTF
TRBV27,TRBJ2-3,CASSLTDPRQADTQYF
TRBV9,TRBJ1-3,CASSPAGWGNTIYF